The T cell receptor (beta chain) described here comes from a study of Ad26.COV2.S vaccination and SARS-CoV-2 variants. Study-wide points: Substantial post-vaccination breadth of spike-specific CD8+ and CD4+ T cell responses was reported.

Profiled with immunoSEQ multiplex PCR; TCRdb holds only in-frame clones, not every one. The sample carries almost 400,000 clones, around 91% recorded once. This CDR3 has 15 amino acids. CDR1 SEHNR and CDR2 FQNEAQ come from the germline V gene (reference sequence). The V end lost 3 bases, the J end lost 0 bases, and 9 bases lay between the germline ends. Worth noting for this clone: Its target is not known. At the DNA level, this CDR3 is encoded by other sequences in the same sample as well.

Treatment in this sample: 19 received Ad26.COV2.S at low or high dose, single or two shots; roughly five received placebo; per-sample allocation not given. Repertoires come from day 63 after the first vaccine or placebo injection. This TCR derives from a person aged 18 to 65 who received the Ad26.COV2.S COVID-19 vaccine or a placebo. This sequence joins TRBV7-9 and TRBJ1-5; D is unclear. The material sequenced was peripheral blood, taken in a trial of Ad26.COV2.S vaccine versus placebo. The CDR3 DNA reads TGTGCCAGCAGCTTCTCCGGGAATAGCAATCAGCCCCAGCATTTT. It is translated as CASSFSGNSNQPQHF. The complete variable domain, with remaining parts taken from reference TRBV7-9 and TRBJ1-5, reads DTGVSQNPRHKITKRGQNVTFRCDPISEHNRLYWYRQTLGQGPEFLTYFQNEAQLEKSRLLSDRFSAERPKGSFSTLEIQRTEQGDSAMYLCASSFSGNSNQPQHFGDGTRLSIL.